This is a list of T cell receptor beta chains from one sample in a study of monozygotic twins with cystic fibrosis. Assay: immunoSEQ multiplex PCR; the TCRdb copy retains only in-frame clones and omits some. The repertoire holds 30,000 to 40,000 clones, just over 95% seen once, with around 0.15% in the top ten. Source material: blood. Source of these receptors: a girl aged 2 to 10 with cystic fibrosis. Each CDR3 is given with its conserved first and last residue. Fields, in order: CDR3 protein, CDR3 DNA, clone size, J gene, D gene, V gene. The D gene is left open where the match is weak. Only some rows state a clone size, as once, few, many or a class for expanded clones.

cdr3_aa: CASSGGQGAYGYTF
cdr3_nt: TGTGCCAGCAGTGGAGGACAGGGGGCGTATGGCTACACCTTC
clone_size: once
j_call: TRBJ1-2
d_call: TRBD1
v_call: TRBV2

cdr3_aa: CASSLAAGQPQHF
cdr3_nt: TGTGCCAGCAGCTTAGCGGCAGGACAGCCCCAGCATTTT
clone_size: -
j_call: TRBJ1-5
d_call: -
v_call: TRBV7-6

cdr3_aa: CASSEAQGYSYNEQFF
cdr3_nt: TGTGCCAGCAGTGAAGCACAGGGATACTCCTACAATGAGCAGTTCTTC
clone_size: -
j_call: TRBJ2-1
d_call: -
v_call: TRBV25-1

cdr3_aa: CASSIPGSYEQYF
cdr3_nt: TGTGCCAGTAGTATCCCAGGCTCCTACGAGCAGTACTTC
clone_size: -
j_call: TRBJ2-7
d_call: -
v_call: TRBV19

cdr3_aa: CASRLDSNYGYTF
cdr3_nt: TGTGCCAGCAGACTGGACAGTAACTATGGCTACACCTTC
clone_size: -
j_call: TRBJ1-2
d_call: -
v_call: TRBV7-2

cdr3_aa: CASSLLGQNTGELFF
cdr3_nt: TGTGCCAGCAGTTTATTAGGGCAGAACACCGGGGAGCTGTTTTTT
clone_size: -
j_call: TRBJ2-2
d_call: -
v_call: TRBV28

cdr3_aa: CASSGLAGASAYNEQFF
cdr3_nt: TGTGCCAGTTCAGGACTAGCGGGAGCCAGCGCCTACAATGAGCAGTTCTTC
clone_size: -
j_call: TRBJ2-1
d_call: TRBD2
v_call: TRBV19

cdr3_aa: CASSEAAGGGTEAFF
cdr3_nt: TGTGCCAGCAGTGAAGCGGCAGGGGGTGGCACTGAAGCTTTCTTT
clone_size: -
j_call: TRBJ1-1
d_call: TRBD1
v_call: TRBV6-1

cdr3_aa: CASSLDGTPDYTEAFF
cdr3_nt: TGCGCCAGCAGCTTGGACGGGACTCCCGATTACACTGAAGCTTTCTTT
clone_size: -
j_call: TRBJ1-1
d_call: -
v_call: TRBV5-1

cdr3_aa: CASSFVVGGQETQYF
cdr3_nt: TGTGCCAGCAGTTTTGTCGTTGGGGGGCAGGAGACCCAGTACTTC
clone_size: once
j_call: TRBJ2-5
d_call: -
v_call: TRBV28

cdr3_aa: CASKVLAGGPVEQFF
cdr3_nt: TGTGCCAGCAAAGTACTAGCGGGAGGGCCCGTTGAGCAGTTCTTC
clone_size: -
j_call: TRBJ2-1
d_call: TRBD2
v_call: TRBV2

cdr3_aa: CASSLFSGAPMNTEAFF
cdr3_nt: TGCGCCAGCAGCTTGTTTAGCGGGGCCCCCATGAACACTGAAGCTTTCTTT
clone_size: -
j_call: TRBJ1-1
d_call: -
v_call: TRBV5-1

cdr3_aa: CASSLGPGNTIYF
cdr3_nt: TGCGCCAGCAGCTTGGGGCCTGGAAACACCATATATTTT
clone_size: -
j_call: TRBJ1-3
d_call: -
v_call: TRBV5-1

cdr3_aa: CASAAGTGGFEQYF
cdr3_nt: TGTGCCAGCGCCGCGGGGACTGGCGGCTTCGAGCAGTACTTC
clone_size: -
j_call: TRBJ2-7
d_call: -
v_call: TRBV5-5

cdr3_aa: CASSARGQGETQYF
cdr3_nt: TGTGCCAGCAGTGCACGGGGGCAAGGGGAGACCCAGTACTTC
clone_size: -
j_call: TRBJ2-5
d_call: -
v_call: TRBV2

cdr3_aa: CASRGAPRETQYF
cdr3_nt: TGTGCCAGCAGAGGGGCCCCCCGGGAGACCCAGTACTTC
clone_size: -
j_call: TRBJ2-5
d_call: -
v_call: TRBV14

cdr3_aa: CASGQRNEKLFF
cdr3_nt: TGTGCCAGCGGGCAGCGTAATGAAAAACTGTTTTTT
clone_size: -
j_call: TRBJ1-4
d_call: -
v_call: TRBV25-1

cdr3_aa: CASSYSPGNQPQHF
cdr3_nt: TGTGCCAGCAGTTACTCTCCGGGCAATCAGCCCCAGCATTTT
clone_size: once
j_call: TRBJ1-5
d_call: -
v_call: TRBV6-6

cdr3_aa: CASSDSPISGYSGNEQFF
cdr3_nt: TGTGCCAGCAGCGATTCTCCCATTAGCGGGTATTCAGGAAATGAGCAGTTCTTC
clone_size: -
j_call: TRBJ2-1
d_call: TRBD2
v_call: TRBV9

cdr3_aa: CASSSGTGSNSGNTIYF
cdr3_nt: TGTGCCAGCAGCTCGGGGACAGGCTCTAATTCTGGAAACACCATATATTTT
clone_size: -
j_call: TRBJ1-3
d_call: TRBD1
v_call: TRBV5-4

cdr3_aa: CASSKGSWTGVRCAFF
cdr3_nt: TGTGCCAGCAGCAAAGGTTCTTGGACAGGGGTGCGATGTGCTTTCTTT
clone_size: -
j_call: TRBJ1-1
d_call: -
v_call: TRBV21-1

cdr3_aa: CASSLKGTEAFF
cdr3_nt: TGTGCCAGCAGCTTGAAGGGAACCGAAGCTTTCTTT
clone_size: -
j_call: TRBJ1-1
d_call: -
v_call: TRBV5-4

cdr3_aa: CASSVGLRLGEQYF
cdr3_nt: TGTGCCAGCAGCGTGGGACTTCGTCTGGGCGAGCAGTACTTC
clone_size: -
j_call: TRBJ2-7
d_call: -
v_call: TRBV7-9